This TCR beta chain was captured by sequencing in a study of blood T cell repertoires in COVID-19. The CDR3 runs 10 residues. Germline values: CDR1 SQVTM, CDR2 ANQGSEA. V gave up 4 bases and J gave up 4 bases, with 2 bases separating them. Only in-frame clones appear in the TCRdb table, and some are missing; sequencing was by immunoSEQ multiplex PCR. The table shows hundreds of thousands of clones, with about 86% occurring only once. The source of this sequence is a woman aged 45-65 years with acute or convalescent COVID-19. V is TRBV29-1 and J is TRBJ2-1; D gene uncertain. The specimen sequenced was peripheral blood. The CDR3 nucleotides are TGCAGCGTTGCTTACAATGAGCAGTTCTTC. Protein product: CSVAYNEQFF.